This is a list of T cell receptor beta chains from one sample in a study of shared clonotypes between healthy human individuals. TCRdb keeps only in-frame clones here, not all; method: immunoSEQ multiplex PCR. The sample comprises about 1.1 million clones, around 78% of which are singletons, and about 0.52% rests with the top ten. Specimen: memory CD4+ T cells from PBMCs. These receptors were taken from a man between 18 and 29 years old in good health. Some clones in this sample may be carry-over from other donors' samples. CDR3s leave out the opening cysteine and the closing phenylalanine or tryptophan. The order of the fields is CDR3 protein, J gene, V gene.

ASSLGRDRAPSSYEQY TRBJ2-7 TRBV7-4
ASSEGQPGYT TRBJ1-2 TRBV2
ASSLAETQY TRBJ2-5 TRBV5-6
ASSHRGAVNYNEQF TRBJ2-1 TRBV4-2
ASSAGVAGVGAETQY TRBJ2-5 TRBV5-1
ASSPRNEQF TRBJ2-1 TRBV28
AWQPTNTEAF TRBJ1-1 TRBV30
ASSLSAGPNEQF TRBJ2-1 TRBV7-3
ASKELAVYNEQF TRBJ2-1 TRBV5-1
ASRSRDARETQY TRBJ2-5 TRBV5-1
ASSAFSGTQF TRBJ2-1 TRBV11-2
ASSLFPSAGGSAEQY TRBJ2-7 TRBV7-2
ASSPGTAEKLF TRBJ1-4 TRBV19
ASSPRTSGDYEQY TRBJ2-7 TRBV7-8
ATSREGASGIYEQY TRBJ2-7 TRBV15
ASSFAGANTGELF TRBJ2-2 TRBV7-3
ASSSGQGNEQY TRBJ2-7 TRBV28
ASSPPAGYEQY TRBJ2-7 TRBV18
ASSPSGTGRGYGYT TRBJ1-2 TRBV5-6
ASSPGQGYGGYT TRBJ1-2 TRBV7-3
ASGRKERTEAF TRBJ1-1 TRBV5-1
ASSQPQGNTEAF TRBJ1-1 TRBV4-1
ASSPRQGTPYEQY TRBJ2-7 TRBV18
AISDVGGGDTQY TRBJ2-3 TRBV10-3
ASSPRRAAYNEQF TRBJ2-1 TRBV5-4
SVEVLAGARAYEQY TRBJ2-7 TRBV29-1
ASSVGTSEFDEQF TRBJ2-1 TRBV9
ASSLVLDSIYEQY TRBJ2-7 TRBV27
ASSLDRVWAQY TRBJ2-5 TRBV5-1
ASRTVPKDGYT TRBJ1-2 TRBV6-1
ASRDPPGGQKLF TRBJ1-4 TRBV5-6
ASSPYLQRQETQY TRBJ2-5 TRBV7-9
ASSLRAGPTGELF TRBJ2-2 TRBV19
ASSIHLDQPQH TRBJ1-5 TRBV19
ASSQDHGSTGELF TRBJ2-2 TRBV4-2
ASSTMTGLSYNEQF TRBJ2-1 TRBV28
ASTAALGLFEAF TRBJ1-1 TRBV6-1
AWSVGGGNSPLH TRBJ1-6 TRBV30
ASSLGPFDRGYT TRBJ1-2 TRBV5-4
SAPRDTQY TRBJ2-3 TRBV20-1
ASSPPGGAYGYT TRBJ1-2 TRBV6-6
ASSLTGGTSGRSGQF TRBJ2-1 TRBV7-3
ASSERGATLNEKLF TRBJ1-4 TRBV2
ASSPGSGGATYEQY TRBJ2-7 TRBV11-1
ASSPNPGLAADTQY TRBJ2-3 TRBV5-4
ASSPQTGTSSEQY TRBJ2-7 TRBV18
ASTDTGGEVGYT TRBJ1-2 TRBV6-6
ASSRGTASNQPQH TRBJ1-5 TRBV6-5
ASSLTRGGVETQY TRBJ2-5 TRBV5-4
ASSIRVGTEAF TRBJ1-1 TRBV19
ASSRRSGLSEAF TRBJ1-1 TRBV5-6
ASSLARDEQF TRBJ2-1 TRBV7-9
ASSPRDSYT TRBJ1-2 TRBV7-2
ATSRVVQGTGELF TRBJ2-2 TRBV15
ASSFGGSGYT TRBJ1-2 TRBV28
ASSRDRAGANVLT TRBJ2-6 TRBV7-2